These 32 T cell receptor beta chains originate from one sample sequenced in a study of T cells after yellow fever vaccination. TCRdb used MiXCR to reprocess the 5' RACE reads, holding one entry per CDR3 protein. This table holds about 120,000 distinct CDR3 sequences, about 8.4% found once. The source material was CD8+ T cells sorted from PBMCs, sampled on the day of the yellow fever booster vaccination. These receptors were collected from a man younger than 35 who received the YFV17D yellow fever vaccine.

The CDR3 here is CASSQEPAFNSPLHF. Written as DNA, the CDR3 is TGCGCCAGCAGCCAAGAACCCGCGTTTAATTCACCCCTCCACTTT. The chain links TRBV4-1 to TRBJ1-6; unclear D gene. V shed 0 bases and J shed 6 bases, with 9 bases lying between them. The CDR3 runs to 15 residues. CDR1 and CDR2 from the germline V gene are MGHRA and YSYEKL.

This clonotype was observed a single time. The chain joins TRBV7-2 to TRBJ2-1, with TRBD2 identical over 14 bases. V lost 5 bases, J lost 4 bases, and 13 bases stayed unmatched. The CDR3 length is 19 residues. Germline loops: CDR1 SGHTA, CDR2 FQGNSA. The CDR3 coding sequence is TGTGCCAGCAGCCTTCCGACTAGCGGGGGGGCCGGGTTGTACAATGAGCAGTTCTTC. Translation: CASSLPTSGGAGLYNEQFF.

The chain carries TRBV7-9 and TRBJ2-1; 8 nucleotides match TRBD2. This CDR3 spans 16 amino acids. The V gene end was trimmed by 2 bases and the J gene end by 4 bases; junction bases not matched to a gene: 7. Per germline, CDR1 SEHNR and CDR2 FQNEAQ (reference sequence). CDR3 amino acids: CASSLLKSSGYNEQFF. The CDR3 DNA follows: TGTGCCAGCAGCTTATTAAAATCTAGCGGGTACAATGAGCAGTTCTTC.

This clonotype showed up just a few times. CDR3 nucleotide sequence: TGTGCCAGCAGTTACGATTTAAGTAGTAGTAACGAGCAGTTCTTC. This encodes CASSYDLSSSNEQFF. The chain is built from TRBV6-5 and TRBJ2-1; D remains ambiguous. Trimming took 2 bases from V and 10 from J, leaving 18 bases between them. The germline V gene has CDR1 MNHEY and CDR2 SVGAGI. This CDR3 is 15 amino acids long.

This clonotype has just a few counts. The chain couples TRBV27 to TRBJ2-7; D is perhaps TRBD2 (5 bases). The CDR3 is 14 amino acids. Germline V gives CDR1 MNHEY, CDR2 SMNVEV (reference sequence). Between the trimmed V and J ends, which lost 5 bases and 4 bases, there was a span of 15 bases. This CDR3 reads CASSPGTGMYEQYV. The CDR3 DNA sequence: TGTGCCAGCAGTCCAGGCACGGGGATGTACGAGCAGTACGTC.

The chain carries TRBV10-3 and TRBJ2-3; 7 nucleotides align to TRBD1. The ends lost 7 bases at V and 0 bases at J; junction bases unmatched: 22. The germline V gene has CDR1 ENHRY and CDR2 SYGVKD. This CDR3 region has 20 residues. In DNA, the CDR3 is TGTGCCATCAATCGATTCCCCGGGACAGACAAAAGATCTAGCACAGATACGCAGTATTTT. It specifies CAINRFPGTDKRSSTDTQYF.

Only a few counts were recorded for this clonotype. In nucleotides, the CDR3 is TGCGCCAGCAGCCAAGATCTGAGAGGGGGTATTCCCGGGGAGCTGTTTTTT. It encodes CASSQDLRGGIPGELFF. The chain has TRBV4-3 and TRBJ2-2; TRBD1 is a possible D gene (6 bases). The CDR3 runs to 17 residues. Germline V gene sequence: CDR1 LGHNA, CDR2 YSLEER. V was pared by 0 bases and J by 6 bases, with 17 bases between.

The chain employs TRBV7-6 and TRBJ2-1; the D gene could be TRBD1 or TRBD2 (5 bases each). Germline assignment: CDR1 SGHVS and CDR2 FNYEAQ. The CDR3 extends over 16 amino acids. Trimming removed 5 bases from V and 5 bases from J, with 19 bases in between. This chain's CDR3 is CASSPPDLSGHNEQFF. Here the CDR3 DNA reads TGTGCCAGCAGCCCGCCAGATTTGTCGGGGCACAATGAGCAGTTCTTC.

The rearrangement uses TRBV5-4 and TRBJ2-3; 14 nucleotides align to TRBD2. After removal of 3 bases from V and 3 bases from J, the junction contained 9 bases not matched to a gene. The CDR3 runs to 18 residues. Germline V CDR1 and CDR2: SGHNT, YYREEE (reference sequence). CDR3 sequence: CASSSDPGLAGVTDTQYF. The CDR3 DNA follows: TGTGCCAGCAGCTCGGACCCGGGACTAGCGGGGGTAACAGATACGCAGTATTTT.

This clonotype was observed a handful of times. V and J are TRBV11-2 and TRBJ2-2; D could derive from TRBD1 or TRBD2 (6 bases each). V lost 3 bases and J lost 5, with 13 bases in between. CDR3 length equals 15 residues. CDR1 SGHAT and CDR2 FQNNGV come from the germline V gene. The DNA of the CDR3 is TGTGCCAGCAGCTTGGGGAAAGGGGGGACCGGGGAGCTGTTTTTT. It translates to CASSLGKGGTGELFF.

The J gene is TRBJ1-6, the V gene TRBV7-2, with D unresolved. Trimming shortened V by 6 bases and J by 9 bases, and 27 bases separated the two germline ends. CDR1 SGHTA and CDR2 FQGNSA come from the germline V gene. The CDR3 totals 18 residues. CDR3 in amino acids: CASSLSGLKLLSGSPLHF. DNA for the CDR3: TGTGCCAGCAGTTTATCGGGATTAAAGCTCCTTTCGGGTTCACCCCTCCACTTT.

This clonotype has just a few counts. The chain carries TRBV28 and TRBJ1-4; no clear D. V dropped 6 bases and J dropped 0 bases, with 11 bases sitting between them. This CDR3 comprises 15 residues. Germline V gives CDR1 MDHEN, CDR2 SYDVKM. Here the CDR3 DNA reads TGTGCCAGCAGCCCCGGACGGGCAACTAATGAAAAACTGTTTTTT. Protein product: CASSPGRATNEKLFF.

This clonotype was counted a few times. The V and J genes are TRBV7-9 and TRBJ2-5, with a tentative D call TRBD1 (8 bases). The CDR3 consists of 16 residues. CDR1 and CDR2 from the germline V gene are SEHNR and FQNEAQ (reference sequence). Trimming took 4 bases from V and 3 from J, leaving 18 bases between them. CDR3 in amino acids: CASSSGETGGEETQYF. CDR3 sequence (DNA): TGTGCCAGCAGCTCAGGGGAAACAGGGGGGGAAGAGACCCAGTACTTC.

The genes are TRBV3-1 and TRBJ1-2, with 9 positions matching TRBD1. The CDR3 covers 13 residues. CDR1 and CDR2 (germline): LGHDT, YNNKEL (reference sequence). Trimming removed 7 bases from V and 3 bases from J; junction bases left unmatched: 3. This CDR3 reads CASKRTGDYGYTF. CDR3 DNA: TGTGCCAGCAAAAGGACAGGGGACTATGGCTACACCTTC.

Ten or more counts support this clonotype. The V and J genes are TRBV6-1 and TRBJ2-3; 8 positions agree with TRBD2. Trimming took 4 bases from V and 2 from J; bases not matched to a gene: 2. The CDR3 runs to 14 residues. CDR1 is MNHNS, CDR2 SASEGT, per germline. In DNA, the CDR3 is TGTGCCAGCAGTGGTAGCGGGGACACAGATACGCAGTATTTT. Its translation is CASSGSGDTDTQYF.

This clonotype was seen once. CDR3 nucleotides: TGTGCCAGCAGTAACGGACGGAATCAGCCCCAGCATTTT. It yields the protein CASSNGRNQPQHF. This sequence joins TRBV2 and TRBJ1-5; D gene ambiguous. Germline CDR1 is SNHLY and CDR2 is FYNNEI. The CDR3 has 13 amino acids. V was pared by 5 bases and J by 4 bases, with 9 bases between.

V gene TRBV29-1 combines with J gene TRBJ1-5; D gene unclear. This CDR3 is 12 amino acids long. Trimming pared 3 bases from V and 9 bases from J, leaving 12 bases between. The V gene's germline CDR1 is SQVTM and CDR2 ANQGSEA. CDR3 coding DNA: TGCAGCGTTGATGACGGATCAGGGCCCCAGCATTTT. Translating gives CSVDDGSGPQHF.

The table lists this clonotype with a few counts. The chain carries TRBV7-9 and TRBJ2-1; 8 bases are a match to TRBD1. Germline CDR1 and CDR2: SEHNR and FQNEAQ (reference sequence). V shed 2 bases, J shed 6 bases, and the junction held 6 bases outside the gene matches. CDR3 size: 15 residues. CDR3 bases: TGTGCCAGCAGCTTAACCGAGACAGGGGTCAATGAGCAGTTCTTC. Its translation: CASSLTETGVNEQFF.

This clonotype was detected only a few times. The chain combines TRBV12-3 or TRBV12-4 with TRBJ2-1; D tentatively reads TRBD1 or TRBD2 (5 bases each). The CDR3 covers 13 residues. The V end was cut by 6 bases, the J end by 6 bases, with 12 bases between. CDR3 bases: TGTGCCAGCAGCCCCGGGACGTTCAATGAGCAGTTCTTC. Amino acids: CASSPGTFNEQFF.

This clonotype was counted at least ten times. The chain links TRBV29-1 to TRBJ2-7; 8 bases match TRBD1. Unmatched junction bases numbered 6, after V lost 6 bases and J lost 2 bases. Germline V lookup: CDR1 SQVTM, CDR2 ANQGSEA. This CDR3 has 13 amino acids. The chain's CDR3 is CSVETGETYEQYF. As DNA, the CDR3 is TGCAGCGTAGAGACAGGGGAAACCTACGAGCAGTACTTC.

This clonotype has a handful of counts. The rearrangement joins TRBV7-6 to TRBJ1-6; 9 bases are shared with TRBD1. The CDR3 totals 16 residues. Germline lookup yields CDR1 SGHVS and CDR2 FNYEAQ. With V trimmed by 0 bases and J by 10 bases, 7 bases remained unmatched. The CDR3 protein is CASSLARQGGRSPLHF. In nucleotides, the CDR3 is TGTGCCAGCAGCTTAGCGCGACAGGGGGGTCGATCACCCCTCCACTTT. Full variable domain (missing parts from reference TRBV7-6 and TRBJ1-6): GAGVSQSPRYKVTKRGQDVALRCDPISGHVSLYWYRQALGQGPEFLTYFNYEAQQDKSGLPNDRFSAERPEGSISTLTIQRTEQRDSAMYRCASSLARQGGRSPLHFGNGTRLTVT.

This clonotype was counted between two and nine times. The chain has TRBV6-1 and TRBJ2-3, with D hard to call. The ends were cut back, 4 bases at V and 4 bases at J, with 3 bases in the middle. The CDR3 is 11 residues long. In germline, CDR1 is MNHNS, CDR2 SASEGT. CDR3 bases: TGTGCCAGCAGTGGGGCAGATACGCAGTATTTT. This gives the protein CASSGADTQYF.

This clonotype was recorded a few times. V is TRBV9 and J is TRBJ2-5; D gene unclear. CDR3 size: 15 residues. V was cut by 4 bases and J by 1 base, with 14 bases left in between. Per the germline V gene, CDR1 is SGDLS and CDR2 is YYNGEE. The CDR3 nucleotides read TGTGCCAGCAGCCCCCGCGAGAAGGCCCAAGAGACCCAGTACTTC. This codes for CASSPREKAQETQYF.

The gene calls are TRBV20-1 and TRBJ2-2; D might be TRBD1 (6 bases). The CDR3 loop spans 15 amino acids. Germline-derived CDR1 and CDR2 are DFQATT and SNEGSKA (reference sequence). V was trimmed by 6 bases and J by 2 bases, leaving 16 bases between them. The CDR3 protein is CSAFGQSHNTGELFF. DNA for the CDR3: TGCAGTGCATTCGGACAGAGCCACAACACCGGGGAGCTGTTTTTT.

This chain links TRBV6-2 or TRBV6-3 with TRBJ2-7; no reliable D call. Deletions cut 6 bases from V and 4 bases from J, with 13 bases between. The CDR3 covers 13 residues. Looked up from germline, CDR1 is MNHEY and CDR2 is SVGEGT. The CDR3 spells CASSHTEGYEQYV. In DNA, the CDR3 is TGTGCCAGCAGCCACACGGAAGGTTACGAGCAGTACGTC.

This clonotype was counted many times. The rearrangement links TRBV12-3 or TRBV12-4 to TRBJ1-1; D not resolved. V gave up 8 bases and J gave up 4 bases, with 8 bases separating them. CDR3 length: 11 amino acids. CDR3 sequence: CASLVGTEAFF. CDR3 DNA: TGTGCCAGCCTGGTTGGCACTGAAGCTTTCTTT.

V usage is TRBV12-3 or TRBV12-4 and J usage is TRBJ1-6, with TRBD1 matching 11 bases. The V gene end was trimmed by 6 bases and the J gene end by 4 bases; junction bases not matched to a gene: 5. This CDR3 has 16 amino acids. The CDR3 DNA reads TGTGCCAGCAGGCCGGACAGGGGGCTTTATAATTCACCCCTCCACTTT. This translates into CASRPDRGLYNSPLHF.

This rearrangement joins TRBV24-1 to TRBJ1-1, with D perhaps TRBD1 (6 bases). The germline V gene has CDR1 KGHDR and CDR2 SFDVKD. The CDR3 runs 19 residues. V was pared by 0 bases and J by 4 bases, with 23 bases between. The CDR3 loop is CATSDLNSHTEGEGTEAFF. The CDR3, as DNA: TGTGCCACCAGTGATTTGAATTCCCACACGGAGGGGGAAGGCACTGAAGCTTTCTTT.

This clonotype occurred many times. The CDR3 DNA follows: TGTGCCAGCAGCCACAGTGGCGGCCTTAACACTGAAGCTTTCTTT. It is translated as CASSHSGGLNTEAFF. The V and J genes are TRBV7-3 and TRBJ1-1; the D is unclear. The V gene lost 5 bases and the J gene lost 2 bases, with 15 bases spanning the gap. Per germline, CDR1 SGHTA and CDR2 FQGTGA. This CDR3 has 15 amino acids. The full variable domain, its missing parts supplied by reference TRBV7-3 and TRBJ1-1, is GAGVSQTPSNKVTEKGKYVELRCDPISGHTALYWYRQSLGQGPEFLIYFQGTGAADDSGLPNDRFFAVRPEGSVSTLKIQRTERGDSAVYLCASSHSGGLNTEAFFGQGTRLTVV.

The chain recombines TRBV5-5 with TRBJ2-3; the match to TRBD2 covers 8 bases. CDR1 and CDR2 (germline): SGHKS, YYEKEE (reference sequence). The CDR3 totals 16 residues. With V trimmed by 5 bases and J by 4 bases, 12 bases remained unmatched. The CDR3 region is CASSSTSGFRSDTQYF. CDR3 DNA sequence: TGTGCCAGCAGTTCCACTAGCGGCTTCCGATCAGATACGCAGTATTTT.

This clonotype was seen repeatedly, ten times or more. The chain combines TRBV6-5 with TRBJ2-1; a weak D match, TRBD2 (7 bases). CDR1 MNHEY and CDR2 SVGAGI come from the germline V gene. V shed 6 bases and J shed 9 bases, with 21 bases lying between them. This CDR3 has 15 amino acids. The CDR3 coding sequence is TGTGCCAGCAGAAATAGGGGGGGGTTATTGATTGAGCAGTTCTTC. It translates to CASRNRGGLLIEQFF.

The gene calls are TRBV6-6 and TRBJ2-1; D ambiguous. Germline CDR1 reads MNHNY; CDR2 reads SVGAGI (reference sequence). The CDR3 totals 11 residues. V was cut by 0 bases and J by 10 bases, with 4 bases left in between. This chain's CDR3 is CASSYSAEQFF. The CDR3 coding sequence is TGTGCCAGCAGTTACTCGGCGGAGCAGTTCTTC.